These T cell receptor beta chains were read from a single sample in a study of T-cell reconstitution after alpha-beta-depleted transplantation in children. Each CDR3 protein gets one entry after TCRdb re-called the PCR reads with MiXCR. Of about 120,000 distinct CDR3 sequences listed, about 9.4% are singletons. The sample in question was PBMCs, obtained before TCRalphabeta/CD19-depleted stem cell transplant. Source of these receptors: a boy aged 2 to 10 with acute lymphoblastic leukemia, due to receive a stem cell transplant. Each CDR3 is given with its conserved first and last residue. Fields, in order: V gene, CDR3 length, J gene, CDR3 protein.

>TRBV3-1|15|TRBJ2-4
CASSQQGGRDGIQYF
>TRBV5-1|15|TRBJ2-1
CASSLFSPGDNEQFF
>TRBV5-1|16|TRBJ2-2
CASSPKIDRATGELFF
>TRBV6-5|13|TRBJ2-7
CASSYGLGYEQYF
>TRBV20-1|14|TRBJ2-1
CSATRDGHYNEQFF
>TRBV3-1|14|TRBJ2-3
CASSPVASTDTQYF
>TRBV7-9|14|TRBJ2-5
CASSLGGLRETQYF
>TRBV7-8|15|TRBJ2-7
CASSSTFRSDYEQYF
>TRBV24-1|15|TRBJ2-5
CASGPGLAGVETQYF
>TRBV5-1|13|TRBJ1-3
CASSPDRVDTIYF
>TRBV20-1|13|TRBJ2-7
CSAGDSPSNRQYF
>TRBV7-9|16|TRBJ2-3
CASSFRTPRGTDTQYF
>TRBV5-1|18|TRBJ2-2
CASSHGISGGRGTGELFF
>TRBV5-1|14|TRBJ2-7
CASNPGLADYEQYF
>TRBV15|16|TRBJ2-7
CATSRGASSGGLKQYF
>TRBV7-6|18|TRBJ2-1
CASSPRWGPAGSYNEQFF
>TRBV15|18|TRBJ2-3
CATSRDTKMGSRIDTQYF